The 11 T cell receptor beta chains below were found in one sample sequenced in a study of blood T cell repertoires in COVID-19. Here immunoSEQ multiplex PCR was the method, and the copy in TCRdb shows in-frame clones only, minus some. Of over 95,000 clones in the sample, around nine tenths are singletons; the top ten hold about 19%. The sample consisted of peripheral blood. Receptor source: a human donor with acute or convalescent COVID-19. The donor label of this sample is uncertain.

The V and J genes are TRBV18 and TRBJ2-1, with 7 bases aligning to TRBD2. The CDR3 length is 15 residues. V lost 1 base to trimming and J lost 5 bases; unmatched junction nucleotides: 5. Germline V gene data show CDR1 as KGHSH and CDR2 as LQKENI. The CDR3 region is CASSPRLAVNNEQFF. In nucleotides, the CDR3 is TGTGCCAGCTCACCACGGCTAGCGGTAAACAATGAGCAGTTCTTC.

The CDR3 sequence: CASSLVSNNEQFF. For the CDR3, the DNA is TGTGCCAGCAGCTTGGTTAGTAACAATGAGCAGTTCTTC. V and J are TRBV5-4 and TRBJ2-1; no clear D. V gave up 0 bases and J gave up 5 bases, with 6 bases separating them. Germline V CDR1 and CDR2: SGHNT, YYREEE (reference sequence). The CDR3 has 13 amino acids.

The chain employs TRBV30 and TRBJ1-2; D is uncertain. The CDR3 totals 15 residues. Germline V CDR1 and CDR2: GTSNPN, SVGIG (reference sequence). V shed 2 bases and J shed 2 bases, with 15 bases lying between them. CDR3 sequence: CAWSKVGRANYGYTF. In DNA form, the CDR3 reads TGTGCCTGGAGTAAAGTAGGGAGGGCCAACTATGGCTACACCTTC.

CDR3 bases: TGTGCCAGCAGCCAAGTCGGGGGATTCGGGTACGAGCAGTACTTC. Amino acids: CASSQVGGFGYEQYF. This chain connects TRBV4-2 to TRBJ2-7; D might be TRBD2 (6 bases). The V end lost 1 base, the J end lost 4 bases, and 14 bases lay between the germline ends. Germline lookup yields CDR1 LGHNA and CDR2 YNFKEQ. CDR3 size: 15 residues.

The chain has TRBV3-1 (or the pseudogene TRBV3-2) and TRBJ1-5; no definite D call. With 2 bases removed from V and 4 bases from J, the gap between germline ends came to 6 bases. CDR1 is LGHDT and CDR2 is YNNKEL in the germline V gene (reference sequence). The CDR3 extends over 13 amino acids. The CDR3 loop reads CASSQSPNQPQHF. DNA of the CDR3: TGTGCCAGCAGCCAATCCCCGAATCAGCCCCAGCATTTT.

The CDR3 here is CASSFSLFKNIQYF. In DNA form, the CDR3 reads TGTGCCAGCAGCTTTAGCCTATTCAAAAACATTCAGTACTTC. This chain uses TRBV5-4 with TRBJ2-4, with D unresolved. The CDR3 sequence is 14 residues long. The germline V and J ends were trimmed by 2 bases and 3 bases, with 9 bases remaining between them. Germline CDR1 SGHNT, CDR2 YYREEE (reference sequence).

The chain is built from TRBV9 and TRBJ2-1; 9 positions agree with TRBD1. CDR1 and CDR2 (germline): SGDLS, YYNGEE. Losses at the gene ends were 4 bases for V and 4 bases for J; bases not matched to a gene: 6. CDR3 length: 15 residues. CDR3 sequence (DNA): TGTGCCAGCAGCCCCCGGGACAGGGCTTACAATGAGCAGTTCTTC. Encoded protein: CASSPRDRAYNEQFF.

The chain has TRBV2 and TRBJ2-2; 7 bases fit TRBD1. Trimming at V came to 6 bases and at J to 0 bases, leaving 4 bases not matched to a gene. The length of the CDR3 is 15 residues. Germline-derived CDR1 and CDR2 are SNHLY and FYNNEI. CDR3 protein: CASRRDRANTGELFF. CDR3 in DNA: TGTGCCAGCAGAAGGGACAGAGCGAACACCGGGGAGCTGTTTTTT. Full variable domain (outside the CDR3, taken from reference TRBV2 and TRBJ2-2): EPEVTQTPSHQVTQMGQEVILRCVPISNHLYFYWYRQILGQKVEFLVSFYNNEISEKSEIFDDQFSVERPDGSNFTLKIRSTKLEDSAMYFCASRRDRANTGELFFGEGSRLTVL.

The rearrangement uses TRBV28 and TRBJ2-7; 8 nucleotides align to TRBD2. The CDR3 covers 14 residues. CDR1 is MDHEN and CDR2 is SYDVKM in the germline V gene. J lost 3 bases, V lost 7 bases, and 8 bases had no gene match. The CDR3 loop reads CASKPGLGVYEQYF. The DNA of the CDR3 is TGTGCCAGCAAACCGGGACTAGGGGTCTACGAGCAGTACTTC.

This clone was recorded a few times. The V and J genes are TRBV7-2 and TRBJ1-5, with D hard to call. Germline V CDR1 and CDR2: SGHTA, FQGNSA. The length of the CDR3 is 13 residues. With 5 bases removed from V and 3 bases from J, the gap between germline ends came to 8 bases. The CDR3 DNA reads TGTGCCAGCAGCCTATCGCCCAATCAGCCCCAGCATTTT. It is translated as CASSLSPNQPQHF.

Here the CDR3 DNA reads TGTGCCAGCAGTTACTCCTCGACAGCCATAAATTCACCCCTCCACTTT. This encodes CASSYSSTAINSPLHF. The chain recombines TRBV6-5 with TRBJ1-6; D perhaps matches TRBD1 (5 bases). The V gene's germline CDR1 is MNHEY and CDR2 SVGAGI. The CDR3 is 16 amino acids. Trimming pared 0 bases from V and 7 bases from J, leaving 13 bases between.